One sample yielded the 17 T cell receptor beta chains listed below, sequenced in a study of blood T cell repertoires in COVID-19 (dated by TCRdb to 2018 to 2021). Libraries were constructed by the immunoSEQ multiplex PCR assay. Not all clones reach the TCRdb copy of this immuneACCESS table, which keeps in-frame sequences only. Checked studies attribute under half of the gap to unresolved V genes and leave the rest unexplained. In all, the sample holds under 95,000 clones, and approximately 80% of those were seen once. Together, the top ten hold less than 2.5% of the sample. The sequenced material came from peripheral blood. The receptors shown here come from a woman aged 70 to 79 with acute or convalescent COVID-19.

DNA of the CDR3: TGTGCCAGCAGTGAAGGACAGAGCAGGGTTGAAGCTTTCTTT. It is translated as CASSEGQSRVEAFF. V gene TRBV2 combines with J gene TRBJ1-1, with a possible D match to TRBD1 (5 bases). Germline CDR1 reads SNHLY; CDR2 reads FYNNEI. Trimming took 1 base from V and 7 from J, leaving 13 bases between them. CDR3 length equals 14 residues.

This sequence joins TRBV18 and TRBJ2-7; TRBD1 might be the D (6 bases). Trimming removed 2 bases from V and 6 bases from J, with 20 bases in between. Per the germline V gene, CDR1 is KGHSH and CDR2 is LQKENI. The CDR3 sequence is 16 residues long. The CDR3 sequence is CASSPIRGAGPGEQYF. In DNA, the CDR3 is TGTGCCAGCTCACCAATCAGGGGCGCTGGGCCTGGCGAGCAGTACTTC.

The V call is TRBV23-1, the J call TRBJ2-7, with TRBD2 identical over 10 bases. TRBV23-1 is labeled an ORF, and its function is uncertain. V lost 4 bases, J lost 0 bases, and 6 bases stayed unmatched. This CDR3 contains 16 residues. In DNA form, the CDR3 reads TGCGCCAGCAGTCCCGAACTAGCGGGGTACTCCTACGAGCAGTACTTC. Translating it yields CASSPELAGYSYEQYF.

This chain links TRBV19 with TRBJ1-1; possible D gene TRBD1, 5 bases. This CDR3 contains 13 residues. V was shortened by 7 bases and J by 11 bases, with 20 bases between the two germline ends. Germline CDR1 and CDR2: LNHDA and SQIVND (reference sequence). The CDR3 sequence is CASITMAGGTAFF. For the CDR3, the DNA is TGTGCCAGTATCACTATGGCGGGGGGGACGGCTTTCTTT.

The chain couples TRBV19 to TRBJ1-2; D call uncertain. Trimming left V 5 bases short and J 0 bases short, with 13 bases between. The length of the CDR3 is 15 residues. Germline loops: CDR1 LNHDA, CDR2 SQIVND (reference sequence). CDR3 in amino acids: CASSGPGLANYGYTF. The DNA for the CDR3 is TGTGCCAGTAGTGGACCAGGACTAGCTAACTATGGCTACACCTTC.

The chain uses TRBV11-3 and TRBJ2-1; 7 nucleotides agree with TRBD1. The J segment lost 5 bases and the V segment lost 9 bases, leaving 7 bases of the junction unmatched. The length of the CDR3 is 13 residues. The germline gives CDR1 SGHNT, CDR2 YENEEA. CDR3 in DNA: TGTGCCAGTAACCGGGACAGAGACAATGAGCAGTTCTTC. It translates to CASNRDRDNEQFF.

This chain links TRBV24-1 with TRBJ2-1; 7 bases match TRBD1. The CDR3 loop spans 14 amino acids. Germline V gives CDR1 KGHDR, CDR2 SFDVKD. The V and J ends lost 6 bases and 3 bases, in that order; junction bases with no gene match: 4. The CDR3 coding sequence is TGTGCCACCAGTCTCCAGGGGGTCTACAATGAGCAGTTCTTC. Amino acids: CATSLQGVYNEQFF.

V is TRBV7-2 and J is TRBJ1-2; D may be TRBD1 (6 bases). This CDR3 region has 14 residues. Between the trimmed V and J ends, which lost 9 bases and 0 bases, there was a span of 14 bases. Germline CDR1 and CDR2: SGHTA and FQGNSA. The CDR3 region is CASTGTTSNYGYTF. The CDR3 nucleotides are TGTGCCAGTACCGGGACAACATCTAACTATGGCTACACCTTC.

The chain carries TRBV6-1 and TRBJ1-2, with D tentatively TRBD1 (6 bases). The CDR3 is 13 amino acids. Germline values: CDR1 MNHNS, CDR2 SASEGT. V lost 3 bases, J lost 4 bases, and 9 bases lay in between. The CDR3: CASSEAGVYGYTF. DNA of the CDR3: TGTGCCAGCAGTGAGGCAGGGGTCTATGGCTACACCTTC.

This clone was counted a few times. V and J are TRBV6-5 and TRBJ1-1; no definite D call. V lost 3 bases to trimming and J lost 8 bases, with 13 bases between them. The CDR3 has 13 residues. The germline gives CDR1 MNHEY, CDR2 SVGAGI. In DNA form, the CDR3 reads TGTGCCAGCAGTTATCGACGGAGGGCCGAAGCTTTCTTT. Translated: CASSYRRRAEAFF.

CDR3 in DNA: TGTGCCAGCAGCTTCTCAGGGCTTGGAGCCAATCAGCCCCAGCATTTT. It encodes CASSFSGLGANQPQHF. The V gene is TRBV7-2, the J gene TRBJ1-5, with D possibly matching TRBD1 (5 bases). Germline V gives CDR1 SGHTA, CDR2 FQGNSA. CDR3 size: 16 residues. V lost 3 bases and J lost 3, with 15 bases in between.

This sequence joins TRBV28 and TRBJ1-1; 9 bases agree with TRBD1. The junction had 10 bases not matched to a gene; V was cut back by 5 bases and J by 3 bases. The germline gives CDR1 MDHEN, CDR2 SYDVKM. The CDR3 loop spans 16 amino acids. For the CDR3, the DNA is TGTGCCAGCAGTCCACCGACAGGGGGTGTTTACACTGAAGCTTTCTTT. The encoded protein is CASSPPTGGVYTEAFF.

This clone was recorded a few times. The J gene is TRBJ2-7, the V gene TRBV19, with D possibly TRBD2 on 5 matching bases. The CDR3 extends over 13 amino acids. Germline lookup yields CDR1 LNHDA and CDR2 SQIVND (reference sequence). The V end was cut by 0 bases, the J end by 6 bases, with 9 bases between. The DNA for the CDR3 is TGTGCCAGTAGTATAGACCGGGGATCCGAGCAGTACTTC. Its protein product is CASSIDRGSEQYF.

The gene calls are TRBV5-1 and TRBJ2-3; 7 bases agree with TRBD2. Germline CDR1 and CDR2: SGHRS and YFSETQ. Trimming took 0 bases from V and 3 from J; bases not matched to a gene: 10. The CDR3 covers 17 residues. Here the CDR3 DNA reads TGCGCCAGCAGCTTGGGGTTCAGCGGGGTAGGAACAGATACGCAGTATTTT. Translation: CASSLGFSGVGTDTQYF.

This chain links TRBV11-2 with TRBJ2-7; D is unresolved. Trimming left V 8 bases short and J 4 bases short, with 12 bases between. Looked up from germline, CDR1 is SGHAT and CDR2 is FQNNGV. This CDR3 is built from 12 residues. CDR3 region: CASGLNQYEQYF. CDR3 coding DNA: TGTGCCAGCGGCCTTAACCAGTACGAGCAGTACTTC.

The chain employs TRBV3-1 (or the pseudogene TRBV3-2) and TRBJ2-7; 11 nucleotides align to TRBD2. CDR3 size: 16 residues. Germline values: CDR1 LGHDT, CDR2 YNNKEL (reference sequence). V was clipped by 4 bases and J by 1 base; unmatched bases: 6. The CDR3 region is CASSPSTSGGSYEQYF. The CDR3 coding sequence is TGTGCCAGCAGCCCCTCAACTAGCGGGGGTTCCTACGAGCAGTACTTC.

The CDR3 DNA is TGTGCCAGCAGCTTAGATGGGGGCGCAGGTCAGCCCCAGCATTTT. Residues: CASSLDGGAGQPQHF. The chain recombines TRBV7-2 with TRBJ1-5; D may be TRBD1 (6 bases). The CDR3 has 15 residues. V was shortened by 1 base and J by 6 bases, with 13 bases between the two germline ends. Looked up from germline, CDR1 is SGHTA and CDR2 is FQGNSA. Filled out from reference TRBV7-2 and TRBJ1-5, the complete variable domain reads GAGVSQSPSNKVTEKGKDVELRCDPISGHTALYWYRQSLGQGLEFLIYFQGNSAPDKSGLPSDRFSAERTGGSVSTLTIQRTQQEDSAVYLCASSLDGGAGQPQHFGDGTRLSIL.